This T cell receptor beta chain was captured by sequencing in a study of metastatic and nonmetastatic thyroid tumors. Study summary: The authors compared repertoires across blood and tumor or nodule tissue from malignant and benign thyroid patients. Findings and caveats of the study: A significant increase in TCR beta diversity was reportedly seen in malignant thyroid tumors relative to benign nodules, in blood and tumor.

This clone was counted many times. The target antigen is unknown. Every patient underwent thyroid surgery untreated. Trimming left V 5 bases short and J 6 bases short, with 13 bases between. Germline V lookup: CDR1 DFQATT, CDR2 SNEGSKA (reference sequence). The CDR3 is 13 residues long. Through MiXCR, TCRdb re-clonotyped the PCR reads. The sample contains tens of thousands of clones, 16% of which appear only once. The V gene is TRBV20-1, the J gene TRBJ2-2; TRBD1 is a possible D gene (5 bases). Sequenced material: tumor tissue. This TCR came from a female donor with papillary thyroid cancer or a benign thyroid nodule (not recorded which). Some clones in this sample may be carry-over from other donors' samples. CDR3 sequence: CSASGAVPGELFF. As DNA, the CDR3 is TGCAGTGCTTCTGGGGCCGTACCCGGGGAGCTGTTTTTT.